The 15 T cell receptor beta chains reported below all come from one sample, sequenced in a study of control samples from healthy donors and cancer patients. Sequencing used immunoSEQ multiplex PCR; TCRdb keeps in-frame clones, though not all of them. The sample contains 50,000 to 55,000 clones, roughly 90% of which appear only once. The sequenced sample was PBMCs. The receptors were sampled from a man aged 35-49 years with colorectal cancer.

This chain joins TRBV7-2 and TRBJ1-6; tentative D call: TRBD1 (5 bases). Germline CDR1 and CDR2: SGHTA and FQGNSA. The CDR3 spans 15 residues. With 5 bases removed from V and 7 bases from J, the gap between germline ends came to 15 bases. The CDR3 protein is CASSPGTVRNSPLHF. The CDR3 DNA reads as TGTGCCAGCAGCCCAGGGACGGTGAGAAATTCACCCCTCCACTTT.

This chain connects TRBV7-9 to TRBJ2-1, with D uncertain. V gave up 0 bases and J gave up 10 bases, with 13 bases separating them. The germline CDR1 and CDR2 sequences are SEHNR and FQNEAQ (reference sequence). This CDR3 comprises 14 residues. DNA for the CDR3: TGTGCCAGCAGCTTAGCAGGCTCGGAGTGGGAGCAGTTCTTC. This sequence encodes CASSLAGSEWEQFF.

The chain employs TRBV28 and TRBJ2-5; tentatively, D is TRBD2 (6 bases). The CDR3 runs 12 residues. The germline V and J ends were trimmed by 5 bases and 11 bases, with 15 bases remaining between them. The germline CDR1 and CDR2 sequences are MDHEN and SYDVKM. CDR3 region: CASSLATGLQYF. DNA of the CDR3: TGTGCCAGCAGTCTAGCGACGGGGTTACAGTACTTC. The full variable domain, completed using reference TRBV28 and TRBJ2-5, is DVKVTQSSRYLVKRTGEKVFLECVQDMDHENMFWYRQDPGLGLRLIYFSYDVKMKEKGDIPEGYSVSREKKERFSLILESASTNQTSMYLCASSLATGLQYFGPGTRLLVL.

CDR3 loop: CASSQGWSEKNEQYF. CDR3 sequence (DNA): TGCGCCAGCAGCCAAGGGTGGTCGGAAAAAAACGAGCAGTACTTC. This chain links TRBV4-1 with TRBJ2-7, with D unclear. The V end was cut by 1 base, the J end by 5 bases, with 15 bases between. CDR1 is MGHRA and CDR2 is YSYEKL in the germline V gene. This CDR3 contains 15 residues.

The V gene is TRBV7-8, the J gene TRBJ1-3, with D tentatively TRBD1 (5 bases). Trimming removed 5 bases at V and 0 bases at J, with 14 bases between. Germline assignment: CDR1 SGHVS and CDR2 FQNEAQ. This CDR3 contains 16 residues. The CDR3 loop is CASSIGDASSGNTIYF. The CDR3 nucleotides read TGTGCCAGCAGCATTGGGGACGCCTCCTCTGGAAACACCATATATTTT.

Worth noting for this clone: The same CDR3 is also encoded by other DNA sequences in this sample. The V and J genes are TRBV28 and TRBJ1-5; D unclear. This CDR3 region has 13 residues. Between the trimmed V and J ends, which lost 3 bases and 0 bases, there was a span of 3 bases. Per germline, CDR1 MDHEN and CDR2 SYDVKM. The CDR3 loop is CASSLGSNQPQHF. CDR3 DNA: TGTGCCAGCAGTTTGGGTAGCAATCAGCCCCAGCATTTT.

The CDR3 sequence is CASSRGENSYEQYF. In nucleotides, the CDR3 is TGTGCCAGTAGTAGGGGGGAGAACTCCTACGAGCAGTACTTC. This sequence joins TRBV19 and TRBJ2-7; possible D gene TRBD2, 6 bases. CDR3 length equals 14 residues. Germline lookup yields CDR1 LNHDA and CDR2 SQIVND (reference sequence). V was shortened by 4 bases and J by 0 bases, with 10 bases between the two germline ends.

This chain joins TRBV30 and TRBJ2-7, with 12 nucleotides matching TRBD2. Germline V gene sequence: CDR1 GTSNPN, CDR2 SVGIG (reference sequence). The V and J ends lost 2 bases and 3 bases, in that order; junction bases with no gene match: 11. This CDR3 region has 17 residues. In DNA form, the CDR3 reads TGTGCCTGGAGTAGTAGGACTAGCGGGATTCAGGGCTACGAGCAGTACTTC. Protein sequence: CAWSSRTSGIQGYEQYF.

This rearrangement joins TRBV6-1 to TRBJ1-3; no firm D call. V lost 2 bases and J 8 bases, leaving 13 bases between the germline ends. In germline, CDR1 is MNHNS, CDR2 SASEGT. The CDR3 sequence is 14 residues long. The CDR3 here is CASSEIDTRDTIYF. DNA of the CDR3: TGTGCCAGCAGTGAAATAGACACTCGGGACACCATATATTTT.

The rearrangement joins TRBV3-1 (or the pseudogene TRBV3-2) to TRBJ1-6, with D unclear. The germline V gene has CDR1 LGHDT and CDR2 YNNKEL (reference sequence). Trimming left V 3 bases short and J 8 bases short, with 11 bases between. CDR3 size: 14 residues. The CDR3 nucleotides read TGTGCCAGCAGCCACAATGGGTTATATTCACCCCTCCACTTT. Encoded protein: CASSHNGLYSPLHF.

The CDR3 DNA sequence: TGTGCCAGCAGCTTTAGCCAATGGATGGGGGAGGAGTCCTACGAGCAGTACTTC. Translating gives CASSFSQWMGEESYEQYF. This chain links TRBV9 with TRBJ2-7; D might be TRBD2 (6 bases). Per germline, CDR1 SGDLS and CDR2 YYNGEE. V lost 4 bases to trimming and J lost 1 base, with 24 bases between them. There are 18 residues in the CDR3.

J is TRBJ1-5 and V is TRBV7-8; a possible D gene is TRBD1 (6 bases). The CDR3 is 17 amino acids. Trimming left V 5 bases short and J 0 bases short, with 17 bases between. The germline V gene has CDR1 SGHVS and CDR2 FQNEAQ. The CDR3 nucleotides are TGTGCCAGCAGCAGGGGGACCTTCACCGGTAGCAATCAGCCCCAGCATTTT. Its translation: CASSRGTFTGSNQPQHF.

This clone was counted a single time. This sequence joins TRBV5-1 and TRBJ2-3; 8 bases match TRBD2. This CDR3 has 15 residues. Germline V gene lookup returns CDR1 SGHRS and CDR2 YFSETQ. V shed 4 bases and J 4 bases; nucleotides not matched to a gene: 8. CDR3 protein: CASSPAGGRADTQYF. In DNA form, the CDR3 reads TGCGCCAGCAGCCCGGCGGGAGGCCGGGCAGATACGCAGTATTTT.

The gene calls are TRBV9 and TRBJ1-1; a weak D match, TRBD1 (5 bases). The germline V and J ends were trimmed by 2 bases and 3 bases, with 14 bases remaining between them. From germline, CDR1 is SGDLS and CDR2 YYNGEE. CDR3 size: 15 residues. The CDR3 bases are TGTGCCAGCAGCGTCATGGCAGGAGGGGACACTGAAGCTTTCTTT. This translates into CASSVMAGGDTEAFF. Combining the CDR3 with reference TRBV9 and TRBJ1-1 gives the whole variable domain DSGVTQTPKHLITATGQRVTLRCSPRSGDLSVYWYQQSLDQGLQFLIQYYNGEERAKGNILERFSAQQFPDLHSELNLSSLELGDSALYFCASSVMAGGDTEAFFGQGTRLTVV.

The chain has TRBV11-2 and TRBJ2-1; 8 bases align to TRBD2. V lost 5 bases to trimming and J lost 4 bases; unmatched junction nucleotides: 13. Germline-derived CDR1 and CDR2 are SGHAT and FQNNGV. The CDR3 runs 17 residues. CDR3 loop: CASSPRTVEREYNEQFF. The CDR3 region has the DNA TGTGCCAGCAGCCCCCGAACGGTAGAGCGGGAGTACAATGAGCAGTTCTTC.